Sequencing of this T cell receptor (beta chain) was carried out in a study of neurological immune-mediated disorders. TCRdb reprocessed the 5' RACE reads via MiXCR and lists one record per CDR3 protein. This sample yields fewer than 70,000 distinct CDR3 sequences, of which 8.5% to 10% are seen a single time; under 15% belongs to the top ten. Specified time point: longitudinal time-point 2. Regarding the study as a whole: The greatest degree of TCR clonal expansion was observed in HTLV-1-associated myelopathy, with the lowest in multiple sclerosis, below that of healthy controls.

This clonotype was seen ten or more times. Its antigen is unknown. This receptor was identified in a young man in good health. Sequencing was done on a sample of PBMCs.

This chain's CDR3 is CASSLYQGAIPRTDTQYF. As DNA, the CDR3 is TGTGCCAGCAGTTTATACCAGGGGGCCATTCCCCGCACAGATACGCAGTATTTT. This sequence joins TRBV12-3 or TRBV12-4 and TRBJ2-3; 8 bases line up with TRBD1. This CDR3 region has 18 residues. The junction had 11 bases not matched to a gene; V was cut back by 2 bases and J by 1 base.